This entry describes one T cell receptor (beta chain). The antigen is undetermined. This sample was taken from a study of shared clonotypes between healthy human individuals. Study-level background: CD4 naive and CD4 memory each took three plates per donor, while CD8 naive took two and CD8 memory one. Notes on the study in general: Naive subsets usually exceeded memory subsets in estimated richness.

This CDR3 spans 15 amino acids. From germline, CDR1 is MGHRA and CDR2 YSYEKL. Trimming took 3 bases from V and 0 from J; bases not matched to a gene: 5. The assay was carried out at the deep level. The table came from immunoSEQ multiplex PCR; TCRdb's copy has only in-frame clones and leaves some out. The sample contains fewer than 100,000 clones, roughly 69% of which appear only once. Sequenced input: memory CD8+ T cells sorted from blood. Subset in this sample: CD45RO+ cells pooled with CCR7-negative TemRA cells. The chain links TRBV4-1 to TRBJ2-7; 7 bases are a match to TRBD1. This sequence was found in a young man in good health. The DNA of the CDR3 is TGCGCCAGCAGCCAGGGACAGTCGAGCTCCTACGAGCAGTACTTC. It encodes CASSQGQSSSYEQYF.